This section outlines one TCR beta chain sequence together with its context. The CDR3 length is 16 residues. CDR1 and CDR2 (germline): MNHNS, SASEGT. V shed 4 bases, J shed 6 bases, and the junction held 14 bases outside the gene matches. Generated by immunoSEQ multiplex PCR, the TCRdb table keeps only in-frame clones and is missing some. The table gives around 140,000 clones; the top ten clones make up 2% to 2.5% of it. These data originate in a study of T cell responses to AZD1222 COVID-19 vaccine. The chain is built from TRBV6-1 and TRBJ1-2; 7 nucleotides agree with TRBD1. Sequences were obtained from peripheral blood. The TCR sequence derives from an adult in good health. In DNA form, the CDR3 reads TGTGCCAGCAGTGTATCCGGTAGAGGGGGCCGGGATGGCTACACCTTC. Amino acids: CASSVSGRGGRDGYTF.